Listed below are T cell receptor beta chains from one sample, sequenced in a study of human T cells and chemical hapten exposure. TCRdb re-derived calls from the RACE reads in MiXCR, one entry per CDR3 protein. This repertoire shows under 200,000 distinct CDR3 sequences, approximately 31% found once; its top ten account for about 2.8%. Sequencing was performed on whole blood, taken in connection with sensitization to the hapten diphenylcyclopropenone (DPC). The receptors derive from a woman aged 25 to 39 with alopecia areata. Some clones in this sample may be carry-over from other donors' samples. CDR3s include the opening cysteine and the closing phenylalanine or tryptophan. Each record gives: D gene, V gene, clone size, J gene, CDR3 DNA, CDR3 protein. A D gene is named only where the DNA matches it firmly. A row's size may be missing; if present it is once, few, many or a size class.

>TRBD1|TRBV7-8|.|TRBJ1-6
TGTGCCAGCAGGAACAGGGGCTCCAATTCACCCCTCCACTTT
CASRNRGSNSPLHF
>.|TRBV28|few|TRBJ1-2
TGTGCCAGCAGTGTTTTTACCAATGGCTACACCTTC
CASSVFTNGYTF
>.|TRBV6-2/TRBV6-3|.|TRBJ2-7
TGTGCCAGCAGTTACTACCCGGGCAACGAGCAGTACTTC
CASSYYPGNEQYF
>TRBD2|TRBV9|.|TRBJ2-2
TGTGCCAGCAGCGTCGGTAGCGGGGTGAACACCGGGGAGCTGTTTTTT
CASSVGSGVNTGELFF
>.|TRBV19|few|TRBJ1-3
TGTGCCACCAGGACTCGCTCAGGAAACACCATATATTTT
CATRTRSGNTIYF
>.|TRBV3-1|.|TRBJ2-3
TGTGCCAGCAGCCAAGGGACTTGGCACCCAGATACGCAGTATTTT
CASSQGTWHPDTQYF
>TRBD2|TRBV7-9|few|TRBJ2-1
TGTGCCTCGAAACCAGGGACTAGCGTCCATGAGCAGTTCTTC
CASKPGTSVHEQFF
>.|TRBV7-9|.|TRBJ2-5
TGTGCCAGCAGCTCCGGGATCTTGGAGACCCAGTACTTC
CASSSGILETQYF
>.|TRBV6-2/TRBV6-3|.|TRBJ1-4
TGTGCCAGCAGTTACTCCGGAAACTTTCGTCCTAATGAAAAACTGTTTTTT
CASSYSGNFRPNEKLFF
>.|TRBV7-2|few|TRBJ2-1
TGTGCCAGCAGCGCCCCCACTAGCTCTTTCCTGTTCTTC
CASSAPTSSFLFF
>.|TRBV18|.|TRBJ2-7
TGTGCCAGCTCACTAACGGCGGGGAGCTCCTACGAGCAGTACTTC
CASSLTAGSSYEQYF
>.|TRBV4-2|few|TRBJ2-3
TGTGCCAGCAGCCAAGCGGAACGGGACACAGATACGCAGTATTTT
CASSQAERDTDTQYF
>TRBD1|TRBV3-1|few|TRBJ1-1
TGTGCCAGCAGCCAAGGGACAGGGAACACTGAAGCTTTCTTT
CASSQGTGNTEAFF
>TRBD1|TRBV7-2|.|TRBJ2-1
TGTGCCAGCAGATCACAGGGGGAGCAGTTCTTC
CASRSQGEQFF
>.|TRBV5-1|.|TRBJ1-2
TGCGCCAGCAGCTTGGGCGGCAGCCCTAACTATGGCTACACCTTC
CASSLGGSPNYGYTF
>TRBD1|TRBV20-1|.|TRBJ1-1
TGCAGTGCTAGACAGGGGGGCACGAACACTGAAGCTTTCTTT
CSARQGGTNTEAFF
>TRBD1|TRBV7-9|few|TRBJ2-3
TGTGCCAGCAGCTTAGCCCACAGGGGGCTCCAAGTCAGGGATACGCAGTATTTT
CASSLAHRGLQVRDTQYF
>.|TRBV12-3/TRBV12-4|.|TRBJ1-5
TGTGCCAGCAGTTTAAGGGATCAGCCCCAGCATTTT
CASSLRDQPQHF
>.|TRBV18|.|TRBJ1-3
TGTGCCAGCTCACCGAGGGACCCCTCTGGAAACACCATATATTTT
CASSPRDPSGNTIYF
>.|TRBV28|few|TRBJ1-1
TGTGCCAGCAGGACCACAAATACGAACACTGAAGCTTTCTTT
CASRTTNTNTEAFF
>.|TRBV27|.|TRBJ1-4
TGTGCCAGCAGTCTCGCGAAACAGGGTAGCCATGAAAAACTGTTTTTT
CASSLAKQGSHEKLFF
>.|TRBV3-1|.|TRBJ1-6
TGTGCCAGCAGCCAAGGACGGGGGGCTTCACCCCTCCACTTT
CASSQGRGASPLHF
>TRBD2|TRBV29-1|.|TRBJ2-1
TGCAGCGTGAAACATCTAGCGGGGGACAATAGTGAGCAGTTCTTC
CSVKHLAGDNSEQFF
>.|TRBV29-1|.|TRBJ1-1
TGCAGCGTTGAACAGAGCGGGGGAGCGACTGAAGCTTTCTTT
CSVEQSGGATEAFF
>.|TRBV12-3/TRBV12-4|.|TRBJ1-4
TGTGCCAGCAGTCCGGCCTTGAATGAAAAACTGTTTTTT
CASSPALNEKLFF
>.|TRBV29-1|.|TRBJ1-3
TGCAGCGTGAGAGGACCGTCAACTGGAAACACCATATATTTT
CSVRGPSTGNTIYF
>TRBD1|TRBV20-1|few|TRBJ2-3
TGCAGTGCTGAACCGGGACAGGGAAGCACAGATACGCAGTATTTT
CSAEPGQGSTDTQYF
>.|TRBV29-1|few|TRBJ2-3
TGCAGCGTCGCTCAGGGGCTAACGGTAGATACGCAGTATTTT
CSVAQGLTVDTQYF
>.|TRBV20-1|few|TRBJ2-7
TGCAGTGCTAGAGATCTAGGAGGGTTCTACGAGCAGTACTTC
CSARDLGGFYEQYF
>TRBD2|TRBV27|.|TRBJ2-1
TGTGCCAGCAGTTTCGGGCGGGGGGCTAATGAGCAGTTCTTC
CASSFGRGANEQFF
>.|TRBV12-3/TRBV12-4|few|TRBJ2-7
TGTGCCAGCAGTAGGACGCCACAGTACGAGCAGTACTTC
CASSRTPQYEQYF
>.|TRBV5-1|.|TRBJ1-2
TGCGCCAGCAGCTTCGGACAGAGCCTTATAGGGGGCTACACCTTC
CASSFGQSLIGGYTF
>.|TRBV29-1|.|TRBJ2-1
TGCAGCGTTGAGGTTAGAGGTAATGAGCAGTTCTTC
CSVEVRGNEQFF